The 15 T cell receptor beta chains below all came from one sample that was sequenced in a study of T cells after yellow fever vaccination. A single record per CDR3 protein comes from TCRdb applying MiXCR to the 5' RACE reads. The repertoire holds under 600,000 distinct CDR3 sequences, with approximately 13% as singletons. Sequenced material: PBMCs, taken on the day of the yellow fever booster vaccination. These receptors all come from a man between 25 and 39 years old who received the YFV17D yellow fever vaccine.

This chain connects TRBV25-1 to TRBJ2-7; D gene unclear. Germline V CDR1 and CDR2: MGHDK, SYGVNS. The V and J ends lost 8 bases and 6 bases respectively, with 11 bases between them. The CDR3 has 11 amino acids. The CDR3 sequence is CASDAYGEQYF. CDR3 nucleotides: TGTGCCAGCGACGCCTACGGCGAGCAGTACTTC.

The V call is TRBV29-1, the J call TRBJ2-1; 8 bases fit TRBD1. J was trimmed by 8 bases and V by 4 bases; bases with no gene match: 7. This CDR3 has 13 amino acids. Germline CDR1 SQVTM, CDR2 ANQGSEA. The CDR3 region has the DNA TGCAGCGTTGGGACAGGGCAAAGCGATGAGCAGTTCTTC. It codes for CSVGTGQSDEQFF.

CDR3: CASTSPAGLRNEQFF. The DNA of the CDR3 is TGTGCCAGCACCTCGCCTGCCGGCCTCCGAAATGAGCAGTTCTTC. This sequence joins TRBV27 and TRBJ2-1; no definite D call. The CDR3 is made up of 15 amino acids. V dropped 7 bases and J dropped 7 bases, with 20 bases sitting between them. Per the germline V gene, CDR1 is MNHEY and CDR2 is SMNVEV (reference sequence).

The chain couples TRBV12-3 or TRBV12-4 to TRBJ2-7; tentatively, D is TRBD1 (6 bases). CDR3 length: 13 residues. V dropped 3 bases and J dropped 4 bases, with 10 bases sitting between them. This CDR3 is CASSFGQLYEQYF. The DNA of the CDR3 is TGTGCCAGCAGTTTCGGACAGTTATACGAGCAGTACTTC.

The V call is TRBV19, the J call TRBJ2-1, with a weak D call TRBD2 (6 bases). CDR1 LNHDA and CDR2 SQIVND come from the germline V gene (reference sequence). V gave up 0 bases and J gave up 2 bases, with 11 bases separating them. The CDR3 covers 16 residues. The CDR3 is CASSIDGGITYNEQFF. The CDR3 nucleotides are TGTGCCAGTAGTATAGATGGCGGGATTACCTACAATGAGCAGTTCTTC.

The V call is TRBV7-8, the J call TRBJ2-2; 7 nucleotides align to TRBD2. Germline trimming cut 4 bases from V and 3 bases from J; bases unmatched to any gene: 8. This CDR3 is built from 16 residues. The V gene's germline CDR1 is SGHVS and CDR2 FQNEAQ. DNA of the CDR3: TGTGCCAGCAGCTCCCGGGGGGAGGCGGACACCGGGGAGCTGTTTTTT. This translates into CASSSRGEADTGELFF.

This clonotype was observed a handful of times. The chain combines TRBV5-1 with TRBJ1-6; D is unresolved. The CDR3 extends over 14 amino acids. Trimming left V 2 bases short and J 5 bases short, with 8 bases between. Germline CDR1 and CDR2: SGHRS and YFSETQ. This CDR3 reads CASSFGEDNSPLHF. The DNA of the CDR3 is TGCGCCAGCAGCTTTGGAGAAGATAATTCACCCCTCCACTTT.

This clonotype was observed a single time. The J gene is TRBJ2-4, the V gene TRBV20-1; 7 bases line up with TRBD1. J was trimmed by 8 bases and V by 6 bases; bases with no gene match: 13. This CDR3 is 14 amino acids long. CDR1 and CDR2 (germline): DFQATT, SNEGSKA (reference sequence). CDR3 amino acids: CSATIQGGAHIQYF. CDR3 nucleotides: TGCAGTGCCACAATTCAAGGGGGCGCGCACATTCAGTACTTC.

V and J are TRBV24-1 and TRBJ2-2, with 11 bases that match TRBD2. The CDR3 sequence is 17 residues long. V was pared by 4 bases and J by 0 bases, with 3 bases of the junction left unmatched. The germline gives CDR1 KGHDR, CDR2 SFDVKD. Written as DNA, the CDR3 is TGTGCCACCAGTGACCCGACTAGCGGGGCGAACACCGGGGAGCTGTTTTTT. Protein sequence: CATSDPTSGANTGELFF.

The table lists this clonotype with a few counts. V and J are TRBV28 and TRBJ2-2, with D hard to call. Germline CDR1 MDHEN, CDR2 SYDVKM. Trimming cost V 5 bases and J 1 base, with 11 bases left between them. CDR3 size: 15 residues. CDR3 loop: CASSPRRVNTGELFF. Written as DNA, the CDR3 is TGTGCCAGCAGTCCCCGACGGGTGAACACCGGGGAGCTGTTTTTT.

This clonotype was picked up a small number of times. V gene TRBV7-9 combines with J gene TRBJ2-3, with 7 bases fitting TRBD2. The CDR3 runs to 15 residues. After removal of 0 bases from V and 5 bases from J, the junction contained 5 bases not matched to a gene. The V gene's germline CDR1 is SEHNR and CDR2 FQNEAQ (reference sequence). This chain's CDR3 is CASSLAQGGRDTQYF. As DNA, the CDR3 is TGTGCCAGCAGCTTAGCGCAGGGCGGGAGAGATACGCAGTATTTT.

The chain links TRBV10-3 to TRBJ1-1, with D perhaps TRBD1 (6 bases). Per the germline V gene, CDR1 is ENHRY and CDR2 is SYGVKD. This CDR3 has 18 amino acids. The CDR3 DNA follows: TGTACCTTCAGTAGGGCAGGGGTGCTACAAATACAAGACACTGAAGCTTTCTTT. Amino acid sequence: CTFSRAGVLQIQDTEAFF.

The chain links TRBV12-3 or TRBV12-4 to TRBJ2-7, with 10 bases that match TRBD2. This CDR3 has 15 residues. J lost 3 bases, V lost 1 base, and 3 bases had no gene match. CDR3 region: CASSLDLAGVYEQYF. CDR3 DNA: TGTGCCAGCAGTTTAGACCTAGCGGGAGTCTACGAGCAGTACTTC.

Comment on this clonotype: The junction and the germline gene differ at one end; a read error may be behind it. The rearrangement uses TRBV7-2 and TRBJ2-5, with a possible D match to TRBD2 (5 bases). CDR1 is SGHTA and CDR2 is FQGNSA in the germline V gene. The CDR3 spans 12 residues. The chain's CDR3 is CVSSLALETQYF. The CDR3 coding sequence is TGTGTCAGCAGCTTAGCGCTGGAGACCCAGTACTTC.

This clonotype was detected a few times. The genes are TRBV30 and TRBJ2-7, with D uncertain. Trimming left V 0 bases short and J 3 bases short, with 15 bases between. The V gene's germline CDR1 is GTSNPN and CDR2 SVGIG (reference sequence). The CDR3 has 15 residues. The CDR3 here is CAWSVQVPPRYEQYF. DNA of the CDR3: TGTGCCTGGAGTGTACAAGTCCCCCCTCGCTACGAGCAGTACTTC.